These 4 T cell receptor beta chains came from one sample sequenced in a study of vaccination and CD4 T cells after COVID-19. Cultured CD4+ T cell DNA underwent sequencing with the Oncomine TCR Beta short-read assay. One entry per CDR3 protein results from TCRdb running MiXCR on the PCR reads. In the table there are roughly 6,000 distinct CDR3 sequences, around two fifths of which are singletons. The treatment here: approximately nine-day PBMC culture with coronavirus spike peptide pools or control peptides (ViraFEST assay). Harvesting of the unexposed donor's CD4+ T cells predated the COVID-19 pandemic (2011-2018). No antigen has been assigned to these receptors. The sequenced material came from CD4+ T cells from blood, cultured in vitro. The origin of the receptors is a human donor in good health.

The chain joins TRBV11-2 to TRBJ2-3, with no clear D. The germline V gene has CDR1 SGHAT and CDR2 FQNNGV. Trimming removed 8 bases from V and 6 bases from J, with 9 bases in between. This CDR3 is built from 11 residues. For the CDR3, the DNA is TGTGCCAGCCGCTCCGGGGATACGCAGTATTTT. Protein sequence: CASRSGDTQYF.

Only a few counts were recorded for this clonotype. In nucleotides, the CDR3 is TGTGCCAGTAGCCCATGGACAGGTCGGCCCGTGAACACTGAAGCTTTCTTT. Its translation is CASSPWTGRPVNTEAFF. The rearrangement links TRBV19 to TRBJ1-1, with 7 bases that match TRBD1. This CDR3 region has 17 residues. Losses at the gene ends were 6 bases for V and 0 bases for J; bases not matched to a gene: 13. Germline CDR1 LNHDA, CDR2 SQIVND (reference sequence).

The rearrangement uses TRBV18 and TRBJ2-7; 7 bases map to TRBD1. Looked up from germline, CDR1 is KGHSH and CDR2 is LQKENI. With 2 bases clipped from V and 4 bases from J, the junction kept 14 bases outside the gene matches. The CDR3 runs to 17 residues. CDR3 region: CASSPSGTDDPFYEQYF. The CDR3 DNA reads as TGTGCCAGCTCACCAAGTGGGACAGACGACCCTTTTTACGAGCAGTACTTC.

This clonotype was observed a few times. The CDR3, as DNA: TGTGCCAGCAGTGAAGCGAGGGCCCAGTGGGAGACCCAGTACTTC. This sequence encodes CASSEARAQWETQYF. V and J are TRBV6-1 and TRBJ2-5; possible D gene TRBD2, 5 bases. In germline, CDR1 is MNHNS, CDR2 SASEGT. There are 15 residues in the CDR3. The V and J ends lost 0 bases and 5 bases respectively, with 13 bases between them.